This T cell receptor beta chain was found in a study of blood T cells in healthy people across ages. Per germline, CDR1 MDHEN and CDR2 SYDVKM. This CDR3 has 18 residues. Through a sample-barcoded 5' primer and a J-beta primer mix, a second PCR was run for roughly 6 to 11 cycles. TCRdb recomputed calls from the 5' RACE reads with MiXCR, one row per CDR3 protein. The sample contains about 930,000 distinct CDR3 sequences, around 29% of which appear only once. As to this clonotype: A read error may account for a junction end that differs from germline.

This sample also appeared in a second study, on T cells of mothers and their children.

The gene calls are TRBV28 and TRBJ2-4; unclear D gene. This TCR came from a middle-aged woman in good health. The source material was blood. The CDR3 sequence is CACSFNPESLLAKNIQYF. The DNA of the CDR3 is TGTGCCTGCAGTTTTAATCCGGAAAGTCTACTAGCCAAAAACATTCAGTACTTC.